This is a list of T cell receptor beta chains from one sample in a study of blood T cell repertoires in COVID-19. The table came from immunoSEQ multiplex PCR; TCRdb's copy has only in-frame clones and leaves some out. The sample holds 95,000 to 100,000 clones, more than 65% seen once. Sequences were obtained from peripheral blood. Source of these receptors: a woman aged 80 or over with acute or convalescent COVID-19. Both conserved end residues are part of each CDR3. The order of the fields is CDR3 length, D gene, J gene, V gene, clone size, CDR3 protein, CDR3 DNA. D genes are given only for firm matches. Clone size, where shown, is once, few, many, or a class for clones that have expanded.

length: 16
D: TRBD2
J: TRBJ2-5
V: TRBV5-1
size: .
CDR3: CASSLAGRGRQETQYF
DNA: TGCGCCAGCAGCTTGGCCGGGCGGGGGAGACAAGAGACCCAGTACTTC

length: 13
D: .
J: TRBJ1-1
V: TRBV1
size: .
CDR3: CTSEPARDTEAFF
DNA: TGCACCAGCGAACCAGCGCGTGATACTGAAGCTTTCTTT

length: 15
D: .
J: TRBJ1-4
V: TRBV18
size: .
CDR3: CASSPEADRNEKLFF
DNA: TGTGCCAGCTCACCAGAGGCCGATCGGAATGAAAAACTGTTTTTT

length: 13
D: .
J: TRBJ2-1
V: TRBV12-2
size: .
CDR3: CASRLKGGIGQFF
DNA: TGTGCAAGTCGCTTAAAAGGAGGAATTGGGCAGTTCTTC

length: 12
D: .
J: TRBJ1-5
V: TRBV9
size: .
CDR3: CASSVEGEPQHF
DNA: TGTGCCAGCAGCGTAGAGGGAGAGCCCCAGCATTTT

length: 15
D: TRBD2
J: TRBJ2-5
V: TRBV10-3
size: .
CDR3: CAISRTSGGDETQYF
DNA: TGTGCCATCAGTCGGACTAGCGGGGGGGACGAGACCCAGTACTTC

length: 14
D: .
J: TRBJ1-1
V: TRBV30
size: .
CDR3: CAWSVLQGGTEAFF
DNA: TGTGCCTGGAGCGTGCTCCAGGGAGGGACTGAAGCTTTCTTT

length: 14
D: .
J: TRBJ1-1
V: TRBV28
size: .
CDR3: CASSQAGTNTEAFF
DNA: TGTGCCAGCAGTCAAGCAGGTACGAACACTGAAGCTTTCTTT

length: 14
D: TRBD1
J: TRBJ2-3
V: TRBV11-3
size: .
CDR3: CASSAGGAGDTQYF
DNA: TGTGCCAGCAGCGCAGGGGGTGCGGGAGATACGCAGTATTTT

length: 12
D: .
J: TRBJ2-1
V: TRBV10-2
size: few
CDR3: CASPGSSNEQFF
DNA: TGCGCCAGCCCGGGATCCAGCAATGAGCAGTTCTTC

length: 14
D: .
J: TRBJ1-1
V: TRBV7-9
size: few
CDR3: CASSGGTGNTEAFF
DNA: TGTGCCAGCAGCGGAGGGACGGGGAACACTGAAGCTTTCTTT

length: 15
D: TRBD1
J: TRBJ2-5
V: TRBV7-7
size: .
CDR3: CASSQQGAPQEAQYF
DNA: TGTGCCAGCAGCCAACAGGGGGCACCGCAAGAGGCCCAGTACTTC

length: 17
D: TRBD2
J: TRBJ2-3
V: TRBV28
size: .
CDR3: CASSLGWRGGIADTQYF
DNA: TGTGCCAGCAGTTTAGGGTGGCGGGGGGGCATTGCAGATACGCAGTATTTT

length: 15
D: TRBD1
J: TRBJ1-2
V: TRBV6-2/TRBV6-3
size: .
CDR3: CASSYYTIGQGASTF
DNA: TGTGCCAGCAGTTACTATACCATCGGACAGGGGGCAAGCACCTTC

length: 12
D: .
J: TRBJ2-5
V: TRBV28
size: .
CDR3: CASRLRDETQYF
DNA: TGTGCCAGCAGGCTCCGGGATGAGACCCAGTACTTC

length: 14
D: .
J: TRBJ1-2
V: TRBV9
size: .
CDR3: CASSVVPEDSGYTF
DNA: TGTGCCAGCAGCGTAGTCCCGGAAGACTCTGGCTACACCTTC

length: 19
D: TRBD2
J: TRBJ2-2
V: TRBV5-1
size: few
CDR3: CASSLMASGPGGNTGELFF
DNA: TGCGCCAGCAGCTTGATGGCTAGCGGGCCGGGCGGAAACACCGGGGAGCTGTTTTTT

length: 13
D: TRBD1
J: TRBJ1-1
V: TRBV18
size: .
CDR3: CASSQGAETEAFF
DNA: TGTGCCAGCTCACAGGGGGCTGAGACTGAAGCTTTCTTT

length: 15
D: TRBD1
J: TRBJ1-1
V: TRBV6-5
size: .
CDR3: CAITVAEGAGAEAFF
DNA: TGTGCCATCACGGTGGCGGAGGGGGCTGGGGCTGAAGCTTTCTTT

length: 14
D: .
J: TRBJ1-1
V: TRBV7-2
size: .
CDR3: CASSPGRGAAEAFF
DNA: TGTGCCAGCAGCCCCGGTAGGGGCGCCGCTGAAGCTTTCTTT

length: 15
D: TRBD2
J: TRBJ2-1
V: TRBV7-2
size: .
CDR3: CASSLAGGQYNEQFF
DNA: TGTGCCAGCAGCTTGGCGGGGGGGCAGTACAATGAGCAGTTCTTC

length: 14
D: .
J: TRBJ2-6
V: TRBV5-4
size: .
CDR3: CASSKNSGANVLTF
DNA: TGTGCCAGCAGTAAAAACTCTGGGGCCAACGTCCTGACTTTC

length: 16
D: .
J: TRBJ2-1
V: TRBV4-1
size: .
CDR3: CASSQDEVRPYNEQFF
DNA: TGCGCCAGCAGCCAAGATGAGGTCCGACCTTACAATGAGCAGTTCTTC

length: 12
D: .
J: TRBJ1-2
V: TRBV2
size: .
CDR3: CASRDSGYGYTF
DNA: TGTGCCAGCAGGGACAGTGGCTATGGCTACACCTTC

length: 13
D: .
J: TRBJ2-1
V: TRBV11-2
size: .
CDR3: CASKRGWELKQFF
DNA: TGTGCCAGCAAACGCGGGTGGGAACTGAAGCAGTTCTTC

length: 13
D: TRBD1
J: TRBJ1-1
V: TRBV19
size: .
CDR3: CASSSTGTGLAFF
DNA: TGTGCCAGTAGTAGCACCGGGACAGGGCTTGCTTTCTTT

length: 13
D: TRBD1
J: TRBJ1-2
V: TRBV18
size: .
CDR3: CASSKDRESGYTF
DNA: TGTGCCAGCTCAAAAGACAGGGAGTCTGGCTACACCTTC

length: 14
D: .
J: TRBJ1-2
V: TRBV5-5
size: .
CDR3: CASSFTDAPGGYTF
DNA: TGTGCCAGCAGTTTTACGGACGCTCCGGGAGGCTACACCTTC

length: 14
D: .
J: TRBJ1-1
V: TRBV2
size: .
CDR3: CASSFEQGNTEAFF
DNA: TGTGCCAGCAGTTTCGAGCAGGGGAACACTGAAGCTTTCTTT

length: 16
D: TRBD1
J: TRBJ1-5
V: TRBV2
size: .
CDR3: CASTKLHRGTNQPQHF
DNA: TGTGCCAGCACCAAATTACACAGGGGAACCAATCAGCCCCAGCATTTT

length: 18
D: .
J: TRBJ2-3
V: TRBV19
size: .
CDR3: CASSILRGVPGGTDTQYF
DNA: TGTGCCAGTAGTATACTACGCGGGGTCCCCGGGGGCACAGATACGCAGTATTTT

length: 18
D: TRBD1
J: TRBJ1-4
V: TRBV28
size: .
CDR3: CASSLNAAQGASNEKLFF
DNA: TGTGCCAGCAGTCTAAACGCCGCACAGGGGGCGTCTAATGAAAAACTGTTTTTT

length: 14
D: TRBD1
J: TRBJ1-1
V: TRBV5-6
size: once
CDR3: CASTPGQRGPEAFF
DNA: TGTGCCAGCACCCCGGGACAGAGGGGCCCTGAAGCTTTCTTT

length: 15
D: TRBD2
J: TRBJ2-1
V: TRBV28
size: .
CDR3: CASTTSGGAANEQFF
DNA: TGTGCCAGCACCACTAGCGGGGGGGCTGCGAATGAGCAGTTCTTC

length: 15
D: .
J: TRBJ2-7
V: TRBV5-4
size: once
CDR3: CASSLRGFSSYEQYF
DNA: TGTGCCAGCAGCTTACGCGGTTTCAGCTCCTACGAGCAGTACTTC

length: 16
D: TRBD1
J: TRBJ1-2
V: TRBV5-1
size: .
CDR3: CASSSGDRGPNYGYTF
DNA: TGCGCCAGCAGCTCGGGGGACAGGGGGCCTAACTATGGCTACACCTTC

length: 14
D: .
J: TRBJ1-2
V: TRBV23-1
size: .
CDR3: CASCSARFRDGYTF
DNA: TGCGCCAGCTGCTCGGCGAGGTTCAGGGATGGCTACACCTTC

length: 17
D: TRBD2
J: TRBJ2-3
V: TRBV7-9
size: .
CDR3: CASSPGLLGGGTDTQYF
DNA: TGTGCCAGCAGTCCCGGCCTCCTCGGGGGGGGCACAGATACGCAGTATTTT

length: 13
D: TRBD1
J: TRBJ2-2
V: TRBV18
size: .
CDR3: CASQTGDTGELFF
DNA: TGTGCCAGCCAGACAGGGGACACCGGGGAGCTGTTTTTT

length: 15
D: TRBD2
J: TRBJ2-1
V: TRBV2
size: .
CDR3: CASSVSSGGPGEQFF
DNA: TGTGCCAGCAGTGTGTCTAGCGGGGGACCTGGTGAGCAGTTCTTC

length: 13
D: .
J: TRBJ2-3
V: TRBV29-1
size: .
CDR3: CSVSMLGTDTQYF
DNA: TGCAGCGTGAGCATGCTAGGAACAGATACGCAGTATTTT

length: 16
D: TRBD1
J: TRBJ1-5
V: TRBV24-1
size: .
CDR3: CATSDRRQGNNQPQHF
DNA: TGTGCCACCAGTGATCGACGACAGGGTAACAATCAGCCCCAGCATTTT

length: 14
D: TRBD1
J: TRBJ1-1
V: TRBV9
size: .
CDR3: CASSFLRGHTEAFF
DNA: TGTGCCAGCAGCTTCCTCAGGGGGCACACTGAAGCTTTCTTT

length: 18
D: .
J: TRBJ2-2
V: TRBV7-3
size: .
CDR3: CASSLTVERGLNTGELFF
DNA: TGTGCCAGCAGCTTAACGGTAGAGAGGGGGTTGAACACCGGGGAGCTGTTTTTT

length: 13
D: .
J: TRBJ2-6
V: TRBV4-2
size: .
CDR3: CASSQTDRTVLTF
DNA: TGTGCCAGCAGCCAGACGGACAGAACTGTCCTGACTTTC